The clone carrying this TCR beta chain was found many times. The antigen is unknown. Germline-derived CDR1 and CDR2 are PRHDT and FYEKMQ (reference sequence). This CDR3 has 16 residues. The J segment lost 8 bases and the V segment lost 4 bases, leaving 12 bases of the junction unmatched. Expressed TCRB transcripts were sequenced after all isolated RNA was converted to cDNA. Clones were read by immunoSEQ multiplex PCR, and TCRdb kept only the in-frame ones, dropping some. The table has about 710,000 clones, over 13% seen once; the top ten hold less than 0.04%. This sample was included in a study of beta chain features in type 1 diabetes. Study background: Cell yields, age and gender were similar between patients and healthy donors.

Study-level points and caveats: Type 1 diabetes patients had moderately but significantly shorter TCRB CDR3s in all four CD4+ subsets. Reads derived from cDNA could over-represent cells showing high TCR expression. There were fewer insertions and more deletions at the VDJ junctions of type 1 diabetes patients.

The clonotype was recovered from a man aged 18 to 30 with type 1 diabetes. The sample was naive CD4+ T cells from blood. This chain links TRBV13 with TRBJ2-1; TRBD1 matches 9 bases. CDR3 DNA sequence: TGTGCCAGCAGCTGGGCGACAGGGGGTATAGGGGATGAGCAGTTCTTC. It is translated as CASSWATGGIGDEQFF. Using reference TRBV13 and TRBJ2-1 for the parts outside the CDR3, the full variable domain is AAGVIQSPRHLIKEKRETATLKCYPIPRHDTVYWYQQGPGQDPQFLISFYEKMQSDKGSIPDRFSAQQFSDYHSELNMSSLELGDSALYFCASSWATGGIGDEQFFGPGTRLTVL.